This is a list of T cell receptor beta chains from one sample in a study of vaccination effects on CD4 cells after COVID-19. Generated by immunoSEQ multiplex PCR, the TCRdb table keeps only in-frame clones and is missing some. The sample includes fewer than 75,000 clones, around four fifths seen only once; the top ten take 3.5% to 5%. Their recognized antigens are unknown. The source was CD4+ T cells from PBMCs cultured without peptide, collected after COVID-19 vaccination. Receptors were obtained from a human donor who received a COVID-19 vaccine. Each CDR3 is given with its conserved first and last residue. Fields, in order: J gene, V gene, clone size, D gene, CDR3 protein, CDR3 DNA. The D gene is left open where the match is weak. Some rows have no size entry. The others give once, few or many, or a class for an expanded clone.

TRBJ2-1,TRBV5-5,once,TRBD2,CASSFVSGGKQFF,TGTGCCAGCAGCTTTGTGAGCGGGGGAAAGCAGTTCTTC
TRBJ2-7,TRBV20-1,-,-,CSAAVSYEQYF,TGCAGCGCGGCGGTTTCCTACGAGCAGTACTTC
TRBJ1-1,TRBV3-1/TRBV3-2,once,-,CASSQLDQGRAFF,TGTGCCAGCAGCCAACTCGACCAGGGGCGAGCTTTCTTT
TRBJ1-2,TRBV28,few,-,CASSYKAGGYTF,TGTGCCAGCAGTTATAAGGCAGGTGGCTACACCTTC
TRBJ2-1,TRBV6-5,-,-,CARGGRDYNEQFF,TGTGCCAGGGGAGGCAGGGACTACAATGAGCAGTTCTTC
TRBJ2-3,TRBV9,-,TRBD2,CASSVELAGTDTQYF,TGTGCCAGCAGCGTAGAACTAGCGGGCACAGATACGCAGTATTTT
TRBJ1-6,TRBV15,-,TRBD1,CATSRGQGNSPLHF,TGTGCCACCAGCAGAGGACAGGGGAATTCACCCCTCCACTTT
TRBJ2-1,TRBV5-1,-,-,CASSSRDGAYNEQFF,TGCGCCAGCAGCTCCCGGGACGGCGCCTACAATGAGCAGTTCTTC
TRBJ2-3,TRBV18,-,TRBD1,CASSLEQGITDTQYF,TGTGCCAGCTCGCTAGAACAGGGGATCACAGATACGCAGTATTTT
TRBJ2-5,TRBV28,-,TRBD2,CASSLGLAGTETQYF,TGTGCCAGCAGCCTGGGACTAGCGGGAACCGAGACCCAGTACTTC
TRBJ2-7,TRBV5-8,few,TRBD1,CASSIRDRAYEQYF,TGTGCCAGCAGCATAAGGGACAGAGCCTACGAGCAGTACTTC
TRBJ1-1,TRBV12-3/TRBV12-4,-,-,CASGLWGAEAFF,TGTGCCAGCGGACTTTGGGGGGCTGAAGCTTTCTTT
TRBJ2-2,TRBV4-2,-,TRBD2,CASSHPLAGRGNTGELFF,TGTGCCAGCAGCCATCCCCTAGCGGGCCGGGGAAACACCGGGGAGCTGTTTTTT
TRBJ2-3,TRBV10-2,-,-,CASKAGGAGTDTQYF,TGCGCCAGCAAGGCGGGCGGGGCTGGCACAGATACGCAGTATTTT
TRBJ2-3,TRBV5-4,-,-,CASSGSGTTGIDTQYF,TGTGCCAGCAGCGGATCCGGGACCACGGGCATAGATACGCAGTATTTT
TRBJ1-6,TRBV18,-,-,CASSPPSTGRNSPLHF,TGTGCCAGCTCACCACCCTCAACAGGGCGGAATTCACCCCTCCACTTT
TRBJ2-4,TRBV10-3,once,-,CASGMGPAKNIQYF,TGTGCCAGTGGAATGGGGCCAGCCAAAAACATTCAGTACTTC
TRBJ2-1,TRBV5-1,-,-,CASRVAGHSYNEQFF,TGCGCCAGCCGGGTGGCGGGACACTCCTACAATGAGCAGTTCTTC
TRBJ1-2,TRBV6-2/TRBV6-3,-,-,CASSQNYGYTF,TGTGCCAGCAGTCAAAACTATGGCTACACCTTC
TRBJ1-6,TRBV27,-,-,CASSLASRNSPLHF,TGTGCCAGCAGTTTAGCGTCCCGTAATTCACCCCTCCACTTT
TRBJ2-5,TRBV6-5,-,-,CASSYSGVQETQYF,TGTGCCAGCAGTTACTCGGGGGTCCAAGAGACCCAGTACTTC
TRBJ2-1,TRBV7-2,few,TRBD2,CASSLRLAGGYEQFF,TGTGCCAGCAGCCTCCGACTAGCGGGAGGCTATGAGCAGTTCTTC
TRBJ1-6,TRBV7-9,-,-,CASTTEGTYNSPLHF,TGTGCCAGCACCACCGAGGGAACCTATAATTCACCCCTCCACTTT
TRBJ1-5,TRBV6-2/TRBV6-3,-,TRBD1,CASSFGQGVNQPQHF,TGTGCCAGCAGTTTCGGACAGGGGGTAAATCAGCCCCAGCATTTT
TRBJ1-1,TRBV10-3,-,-,CAISDAPPWPEAFF,TGTGCCATCAGTGATGCCCCCCCGTGGCCTGAAGCTTTCTTT
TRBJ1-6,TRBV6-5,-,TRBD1,CASSGTGVYNSPLHF,TGTGCCAGCTCCGGGACAGGAGTCTATAATTCACCCCTCCACTTT
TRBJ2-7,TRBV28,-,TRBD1,CASSQTGAGEQYF,TGTGCCAGCAGTCAAACAGGGGCAGGTGAGCAGTACTTC
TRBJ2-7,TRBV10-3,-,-,CAISESGSPYEQYF,TGTGCCATCAGTGAGTCAGGCAGTCCCTACGAGCAGTACTTC
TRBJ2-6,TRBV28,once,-,CASSFGQPDVLTF,TGTGCCAGCAGCTTCGGACAGCCTGACGTCCTGACTTTC
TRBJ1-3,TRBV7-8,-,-,CASSQGQIGNTIYF,TGTGCCAGCAGCCAAGGACAGATTGGAAACACCATATATTTT
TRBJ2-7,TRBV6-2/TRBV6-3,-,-,CASSGLGSSYEQYF,TGTGCCAGCAGCGGACTGGGGAGCTCCTACGAGCAGTACTTC
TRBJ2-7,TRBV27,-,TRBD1,CASSTRTGSYEQYF,TGTGCCAGCAGTACACGGACAGGAAGCTACGAGCAGTACTTC
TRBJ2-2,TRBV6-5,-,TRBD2,CASSLTSGRAGELFF,TGTGCCAGCAGTTTAACTAGCGGGAGGGCCGGGGAGCTGTTTTTT
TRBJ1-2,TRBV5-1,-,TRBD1,CASSPGGGADYGYTF,TGCGCCAGCAGCCCGGGAGGGGGCGCTGACTATGGCTACACCTTC
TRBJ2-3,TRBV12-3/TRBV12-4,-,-,CASRDRNTDTQYF,TGTGCCAGCAGGGACAGAAACACAGATACGCAGTATTTT
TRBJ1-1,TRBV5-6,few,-,CASSWTVNTEAFF,TGTGCCAGCAGCTGGACAGTGAACACTGAAGCTTTCTTT
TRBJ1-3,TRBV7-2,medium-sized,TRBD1,CASSYRQGPFIYF,TGTGCCAGCAGCTACCGACAGGGACCCTTCATATATTTT
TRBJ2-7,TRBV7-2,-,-,CASSFGGGPYEQYF,TGTGCCAGCAGCTTTGGGGGGGGGCCCTACGAGCAGTACTTC
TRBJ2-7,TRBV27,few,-,CASSPFPGEQYF,TGTGCCAGCAGCCCGTTTCCGGGGGAGCAGTACTTC
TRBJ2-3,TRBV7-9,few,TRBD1,CASSSLWTGSTDTQYF,TGTGCCAGCAGCTCTCTATGGACAGGGTCGACAGATACGCAGTATTTT
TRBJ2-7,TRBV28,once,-,CASSPGAPYEQYF,TGTGCCAGCAGTCCGGGGGCCCCCTACGAGCAGTACTTC
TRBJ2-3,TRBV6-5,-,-,CASSLGVWGTDTQYF,TGTGCCAGCAGCCTCGGGGTATGGGGCACAGATACGCAGTATTTT
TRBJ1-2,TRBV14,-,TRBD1,CASSRFRDRVYGYTF,TGTGCCAGCAGCCGATTCCGGGACAGGGTCTATGGCTACACCTTC